This T cell receptor (beta chain) was sequenced in a study of OX40 agonist ivuxolimab in advanced cancers. Study summary: An agonistic anti-OX40 (CD134) antibody, ivuxolimab, was used to treat the patients. Three dose-escalation patients had partial responses: one with hepatocellular carcinoma and two with cutaneous melanoma.

Whole-study findings and limits: Expanded clones were, on average, more numerous in CD8+ T cells than in CD4+.

This CDR3 has 13 amino acids. Germline CDR1 and CDR2: MNHEY and SVGAGI. Trimming took 2 bases from V and 3 from J, leaving 5 bases between them. The cohort excluded patients with autoimmune disease history or systemic immunosuppression. TCRdb keeps only in-frame clones here, not all; method: immunoSEQ multiplex PCR. The sample lists about 100,000 clones, roughly 95% occurring once. In the case of this clone: Its antigen is not identified.

This receptor was taken from an adult with an advanced solid tumor such as melanoma, head and neck, liver or kidney cancer. This specimen consisted of CD4+ or CD8+ T cells sorted from blood, obtained in a trial of the OX40 agonist ivuxolimab. This sequence joins TRBV6-5 and TRBJ1-5; D call uncertain. The CDR3 coding sequence is TGTGCCAGCAGTTACCAGTCCAATCAGCCCCAGCATTTT. Residues: CASSYQSNQPQHF.